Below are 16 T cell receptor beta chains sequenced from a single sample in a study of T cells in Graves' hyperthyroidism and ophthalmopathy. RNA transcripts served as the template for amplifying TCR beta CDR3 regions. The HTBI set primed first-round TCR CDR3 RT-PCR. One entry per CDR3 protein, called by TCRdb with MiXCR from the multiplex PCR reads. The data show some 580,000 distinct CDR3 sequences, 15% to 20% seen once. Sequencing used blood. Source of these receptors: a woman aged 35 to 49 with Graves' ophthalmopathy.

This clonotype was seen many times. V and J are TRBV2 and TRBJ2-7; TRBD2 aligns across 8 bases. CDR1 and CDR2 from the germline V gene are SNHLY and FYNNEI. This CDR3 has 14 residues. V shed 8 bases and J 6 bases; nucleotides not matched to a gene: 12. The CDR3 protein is CASLVGTRVSEQYF. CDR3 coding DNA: TGTGCCAGCCTTGTCGGGACTAGAGTCTCCGAGCAGTACTTC. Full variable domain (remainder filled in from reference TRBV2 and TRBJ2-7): EPEVTQTPSHQVTQMGQEVILRCVPISNHLYFYWYRQILGQKVEFLVSFYNNEISEKSEIFDDQFSVERPDGSNFTLKIRSTKLEDSAMYFCASLVGTRVSEQYFGPGTRLTVT.

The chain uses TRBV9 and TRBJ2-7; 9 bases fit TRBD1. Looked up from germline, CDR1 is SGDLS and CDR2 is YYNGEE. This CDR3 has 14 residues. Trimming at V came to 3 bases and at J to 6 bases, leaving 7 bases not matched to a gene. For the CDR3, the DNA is TGTGCCAGCAGCGCTGGGACAGGGAATTTCGAGCAGTACTTC. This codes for CASSAGTGNFEQYF. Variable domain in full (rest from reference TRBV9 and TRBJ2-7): DSGVTQTPKHLITATGQRVTLRCSPRSGDLSVYWYQQSLDQGLQFLIQYYNGEERAKGNILERFSAQQFPDLHSELNLSSLELGDSALYFCASSAGTGNFEQYFGPGTRLTVT.

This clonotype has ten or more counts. The CDR3, as DNA: TGTGCCAGCAGCCCCGGGACTAGCGGGAATCACGCCTACAATGAGCAGTTCTTC. Its translation is CASSPGTSGNHAYNEQFF. The chain uses TRBV11-2 and TRBJ2-1; 13 nucleotides match TRBD2. J gave up 2 bases and V 5 bases, and 9 bases lay outside the gene matches. CDR3 length: 18 amino acids. Germline V gives CDR1 SGHAT, CDR2 FQNNGV.

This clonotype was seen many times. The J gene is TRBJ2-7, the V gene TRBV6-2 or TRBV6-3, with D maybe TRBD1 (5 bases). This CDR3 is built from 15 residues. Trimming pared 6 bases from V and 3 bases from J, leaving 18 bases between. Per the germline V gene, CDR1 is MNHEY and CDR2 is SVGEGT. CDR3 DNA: TGTGCCAGCAGAGACGGTACAGGAGAGGTCTACGAGCAGTACTTC. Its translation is CASRDGTGEVYEQYF.

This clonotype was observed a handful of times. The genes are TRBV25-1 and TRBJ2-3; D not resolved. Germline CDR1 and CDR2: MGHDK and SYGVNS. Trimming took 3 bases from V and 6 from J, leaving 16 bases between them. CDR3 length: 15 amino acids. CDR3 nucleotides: TGTGCCAGCAGTGAGATACCGGATTCTCGGGATACGCAGTATTTT. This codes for CASSEIPDSRDTQYF.

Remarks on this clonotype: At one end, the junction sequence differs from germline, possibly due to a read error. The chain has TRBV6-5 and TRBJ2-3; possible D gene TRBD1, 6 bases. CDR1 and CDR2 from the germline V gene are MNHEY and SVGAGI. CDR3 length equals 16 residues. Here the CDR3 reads CVSSWDIPPSTDTQYF. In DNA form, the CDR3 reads TGTGTCAGCAGTTGGGACATTCCTCCTAGCACAGATACGCAGTATTTT.

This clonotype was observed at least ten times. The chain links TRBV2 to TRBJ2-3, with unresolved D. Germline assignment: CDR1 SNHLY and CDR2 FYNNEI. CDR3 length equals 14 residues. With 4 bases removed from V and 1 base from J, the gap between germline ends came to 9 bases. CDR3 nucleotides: TGTGCCAGCAGTGTGGAGACTGGCACAGATACGCAGTATTTT. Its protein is CASSVETGTDTQYF.

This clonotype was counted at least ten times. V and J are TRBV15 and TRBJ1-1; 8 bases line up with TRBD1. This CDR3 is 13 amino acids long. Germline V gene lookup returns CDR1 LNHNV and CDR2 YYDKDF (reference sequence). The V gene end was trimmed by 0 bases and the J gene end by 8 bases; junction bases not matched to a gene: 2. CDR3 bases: TGTGCCACCAGCAGAGACGGACAGGGAGAAGCTTTCTTT. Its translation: CATSRDGQGEAFF.

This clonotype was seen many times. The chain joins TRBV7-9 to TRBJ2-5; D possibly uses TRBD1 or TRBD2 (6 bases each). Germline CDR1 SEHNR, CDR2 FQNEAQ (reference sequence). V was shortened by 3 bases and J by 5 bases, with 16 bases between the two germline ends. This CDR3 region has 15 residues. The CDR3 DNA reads TGTGCCAGCAGCTTGGGGGGCCAAAGTTTTGAGACCCAGTACTTC. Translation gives CASSLGGQSFETQYF.

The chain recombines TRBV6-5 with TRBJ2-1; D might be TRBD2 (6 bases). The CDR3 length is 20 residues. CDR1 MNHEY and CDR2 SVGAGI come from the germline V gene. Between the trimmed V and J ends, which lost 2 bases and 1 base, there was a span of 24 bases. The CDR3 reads CASSYLLVGTPSGSYNEQFF. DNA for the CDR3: TGTGCCAGCAGTTACCTGCTTGTCGGGACTCCCTCCGGATCCTACAATGAGCAGTTCTTC.

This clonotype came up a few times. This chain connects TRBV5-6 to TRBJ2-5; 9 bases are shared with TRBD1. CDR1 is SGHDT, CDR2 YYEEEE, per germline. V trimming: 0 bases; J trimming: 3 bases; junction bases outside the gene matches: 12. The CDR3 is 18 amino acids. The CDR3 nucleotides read TGTGCCAGCAGCTTGGTAAGGGACAGGGACAGCGGAAAAGAGACCCAGTACTTC. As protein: CASSLVRDRDSGKETQYF.

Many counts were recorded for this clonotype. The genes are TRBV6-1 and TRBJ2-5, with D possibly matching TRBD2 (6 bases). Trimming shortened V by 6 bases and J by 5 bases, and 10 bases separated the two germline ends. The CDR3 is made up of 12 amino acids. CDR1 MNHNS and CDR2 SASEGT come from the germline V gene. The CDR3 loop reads CASSYRGETQYF. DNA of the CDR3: TGTGCCAGCAGCTATCGGGGGGAGACCCAGTACTTC.

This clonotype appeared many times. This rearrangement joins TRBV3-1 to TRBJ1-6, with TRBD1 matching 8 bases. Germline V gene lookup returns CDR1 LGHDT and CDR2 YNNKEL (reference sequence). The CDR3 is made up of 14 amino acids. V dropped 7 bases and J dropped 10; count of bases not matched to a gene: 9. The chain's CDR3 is CASTLQGVGSPLHF. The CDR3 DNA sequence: TGTGCCAGCACCCTACAGGGGGTGGGCTCACCCCTCCACTTT.

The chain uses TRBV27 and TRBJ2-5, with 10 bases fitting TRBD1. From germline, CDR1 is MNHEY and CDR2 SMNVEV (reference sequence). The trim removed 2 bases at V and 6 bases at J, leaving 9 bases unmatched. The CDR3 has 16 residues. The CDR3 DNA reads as TGTGCCAGCAGTTTACGGGGACAGGGGCTTCGTCAGACCCAGTACTTC. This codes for CASSLRGQGLRQTQYF.

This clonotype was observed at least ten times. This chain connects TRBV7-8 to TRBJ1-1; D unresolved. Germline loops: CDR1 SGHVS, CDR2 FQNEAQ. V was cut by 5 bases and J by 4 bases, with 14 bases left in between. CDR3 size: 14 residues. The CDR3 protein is CASSPIPYGTEAFF. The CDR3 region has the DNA TGTGCCAGCAGCCCCATCCCCTATGGCACTGAAGCTTTCTTT.

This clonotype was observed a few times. The CDR3: CASSLGLAGGRAETQYF. In DNA, the CDR3 is TGTGCCAGCAGCTTAGGACTAGCGGGAGGGCGGGCAGAGACCCAGTACTTC. This chain links TRBV7-2 with TRBJ2-5; 14 bases align to TRBD2. The CDR3 length is 17 residues. J gave up 4 bases and V 1 base, and 5 bases lay outside the gene matches. The germline gives CDR1 SGHTA, CDR2 FQGNSA.